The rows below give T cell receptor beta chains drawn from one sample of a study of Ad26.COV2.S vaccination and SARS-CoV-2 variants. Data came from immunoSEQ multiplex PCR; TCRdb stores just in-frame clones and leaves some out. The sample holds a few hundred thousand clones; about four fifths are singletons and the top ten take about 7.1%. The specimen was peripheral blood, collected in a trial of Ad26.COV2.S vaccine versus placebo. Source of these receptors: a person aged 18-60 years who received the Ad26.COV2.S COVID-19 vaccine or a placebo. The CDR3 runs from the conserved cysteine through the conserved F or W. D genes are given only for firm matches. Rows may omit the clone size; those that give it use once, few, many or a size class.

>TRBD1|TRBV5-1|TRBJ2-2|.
TGCGCCAGCAGCTTACAGGGGGCCGGGGAGCTGTTTTTT
CASSLQGAGELFF
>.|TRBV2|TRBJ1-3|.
TGTGCCAGCAGTGGTGTGGTTTCGGGAAACACCATATATTTT
CASSGVVSGNTIYF
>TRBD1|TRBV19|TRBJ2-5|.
TGTGCCAGTAGTACGGGACAGAAAGGCCGCCCCGCCGTCCAAGAGACCCAGTACTTC
CASSTGQKGRPAVQETQYF
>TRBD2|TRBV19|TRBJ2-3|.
TGTGCCAGTAGCCCCGGACTAGCGGGGGCGGGGGATACGCAGTATTTT
CASSPGLAGAGDTQYF
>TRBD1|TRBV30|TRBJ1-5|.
TGTGCCTGGAGTTTTACAGGGGATCAGCCCCAGCATTTT
CAWSFTGDQPQHF
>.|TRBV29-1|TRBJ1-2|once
TGCAGCGCCCAGGACGGTAAAAGCTATGGCTACACCTTC
CSAQDGKSYGYTF
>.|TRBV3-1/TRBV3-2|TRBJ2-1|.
TGTGCCAGCAGCCAAGATCTAGTCCACAATGAGCAGTTCTTC
CASSQDLVHNEQFF
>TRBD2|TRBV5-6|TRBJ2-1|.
TGTGCCAGCAGCTTGGCTTTCAGGGCTAGCGGGGATGAGCAGTTCTTC
CASSLAFRASGDEQFF
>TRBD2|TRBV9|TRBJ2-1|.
TGTGCCAGCAGCGTAGAGACTAGCGGGAGGGCCCAAAAGTTCTTC
CASSVETSGRAQKFF
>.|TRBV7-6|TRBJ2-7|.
TGTGCCAGCAGCTTATTCTCGGGGAACGAGCAGTACTTC
CASSLFSGNEQYF
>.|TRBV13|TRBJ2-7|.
TGTGCCAGCAGCTCTCGGGAAACCCCGGCATTCGAGCAGTACTTC
CASSSRETPAFEQYF
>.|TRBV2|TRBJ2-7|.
TGTGCCAGCAGTGATCAAGGGGCGCGGGCCGAGCAGTACTTC
CASSDQGARAEQYF
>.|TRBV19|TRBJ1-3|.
TGTGCCAGTAGTAGGGGGCTAGGAAACACCATATATTTT
CASSRGLGNTIYF
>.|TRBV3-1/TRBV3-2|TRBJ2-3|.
TGTGCCAGCAGCCTCCTCACAGATACGCAGTATTTT
CASSLLTDTQYF
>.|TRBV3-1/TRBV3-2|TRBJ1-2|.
TGTGCCAGCAGCCAAGACCCAGGAAACTATGGCTACACCTTC
CASSQDPGNYGYTF
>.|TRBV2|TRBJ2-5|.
TGTGCCAGCAGTGAAAGGACTGCAGGAGAGACCCAGTACTTC
CASSERTAGETQYF
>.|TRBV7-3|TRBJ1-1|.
TGTGCCAGCAGCGTGCAGGGAAAGACTGAAGCTTTCTTT
CASSVQGKTEAFF
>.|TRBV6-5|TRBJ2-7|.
TGTGCCAGCTCCCTTTTTGACCCGAGGGACGAGCAGTACTTC
CASSLFDPRDEQYF
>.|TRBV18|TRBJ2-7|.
TGTGCCAGCTCACCCGCCCCTAGCGATGAGCAGTACTTC
CASSPAPSDEQYF
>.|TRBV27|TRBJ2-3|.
TGTGCCAGCAGTTTCCCAGCAACAGATACGCAGTATTTT
CASSFPATDTQYF
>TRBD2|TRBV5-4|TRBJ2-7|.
TGTGCCAGCAGCCACCCCTCAACGGGACTAGTTTACGAGCAGTACTTC
CASSHPSTGLVYEQYF
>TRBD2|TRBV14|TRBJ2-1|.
TGTGCCAGCAGCCAAGAAGGACCGAGGGTAGCGGGGACCTACAATGAGCAGTTCTTC
CASSQEGPRVAGTYNEQFF
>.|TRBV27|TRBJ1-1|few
TGTGCCAGCAGCTTTAACCGAGGGGCCACTGAAGCTTTCTTT
CASSFNRGATEAFF
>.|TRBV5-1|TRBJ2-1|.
TGCGCCAGCAGCCTGGGCCCTAACAATGAGCAGTTCTTC
CASSLGPNNEQFF
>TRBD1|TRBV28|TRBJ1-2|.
TGTGCCAGCAGTCCCGGACAGGCCCCCCCCGGGGGCTACACCTTC
CASSPGQAPPGGYTF